A single TCR beta chain is shown here with its context. Its cognate antigen is unknown. Germline V gene lookup returns CDR1 SGHTA and CDR2 FQGNSA. V lost 6 bases to trimming and J lost 4 bases; unmatched junction nucleotides: 3. The CDR3 contains 15 residues. One entry per CDR3 protein results from TCRdb running MiXCR on the 5' RACE reads. This sample has approximately 620,000 distinct CDR3 sequences, with 8.5% to 9.5% found just once. The data are from a study of identical twins. Study findings and constraints: Conclusions relied on cross-sectional statistical analysis, not following the same donors. Insertion counts were lower in abundant cord blood beta clonotypes, a trend that memory repertoires did not show.

Another study also made use of these data, one on yellow fever vaccine responses in identical twins.

The chain joins TRBV7-2 to TRBJ2-3; 14 nucleotides agree with TRBD2. Sequenced: PBMCs. The receptor comes from a woman between 18 and 29 years old in good health. The CDR3 protein is CASSRLAGGADTQYF. The DNA for the CDR3 is TGTGCCAGCAGTAGACTAGCGGGAGGGGCAGATACGCAGTATTTT.